Each of the 7 T cell receptor beta chains below was sequenced from the same sample in a study of control samples from healthy donors and cancer patients. Libraries were prepared by immunoSEQ multiplex PCR; TCRdb keeps only in-frame clonotypes and omits some of them. The table includes some 130,000 clones, 91% detected once. Sequences were obtained from blood. The receptors derive from a man younger than 35 in good health.

The chain combines TRBV7-9 with TRBJ2-6; 15 bases are a match to TRBD2. The CDR3 is 20 amino acids. Trimming at V came to 5 bases and at J to 0 bases, leaving 8 bases not matched to a gene. Germline values: CDR1 SEHNR, CDR2 FQNEAQ (reference sequence). The CDR3 DNA reads TGTGCCAGCAGCACGGGACTAGCGGGGGGCATAAACTCTGGGGCCAACGTCCTGACTTTC. Amino acid sequence: CASSTGLAGGINSGANVLTF.

This chain links TRBV11-2 with TRBJ1-4; a weak D match, TRBD1 (5 bases). Trimming shortened V by 3 bases and J by 5 bases, and 13 bases separated the two germline ends. Germline loops: CDR1 SGHAT, CDR2 FQNNGV. There are 15 residues in the CDR3. CDR3 in DNA: TGTGCCAGCAGCTTTTGGGGGAACAAGAATGAAAAACTGTTTTTT. It translates to CASSFWGNKNEKLFF. The variable domain in full, completed from reference TRBV11-2 and TRBJ1-4, reads EAGVAQSPRYKIIEKRQSVAFWCNPISGHATLYWYQQILGQGPKLLIQFQNNGVVDDSQLPKDRFSAERLKGVDSTLKIQPAKLEDSAVYLCASSFWGNKNEKLFFGSGTQLSVL.

The chain joins TRBV30 to TRBJ2-3; TRBD2 aligns across 8 bases. The CDR3 has 17 residues. The J segment lost 0 bases and the V segment lost 0 bases, leaving 8 bases of the junction unmatched. CDR1 GTSNPN and CDR2 SVGIG come from the germline V gene (reference sequence). CDR3 protein: CAWSVMAGGGSTDTQYF. CDR3 DNA sequence: TGTGCCTGGAGTGTGATGGCGGGGGGCGGAAGCACAGATACGCAGTATTTT.

The J gene is TRBJ1-1, the V gene TRBV7-3; perhaps TRBD1 as D (5 bases). Germline CDR1 and CDR2: SGHTA and FQGTGA. This CDR3 spans 17 amino acids. V was pared by 4 bases and J by 3 bases, with 21 bases between. The CDR3 here is CASSSSLGRNKDTEAFF. The CDR3 DNA is TGTGCCAGCAGCTCTTCGTTGGGACGAAACAAAGACACTGAAGCTTTCTTT.

This chain joins TRBV5-1 and TRBJ2-7; D is perhaps TRBD2 (6 bases). Germline V lookup: CDR1 SGHRS, CDR2 YFSETQ. Trimming removed 4 bases from V and 2 bases from J, with 13 bases in between. The CDR3 is 14 amino acids. The CDR3 nucleotides are TGCGCCAGCAGCACACCGGGACTGACCTACGAGCAGTACTTC. Its translation: CASSTPGLTYEQYF.

The chain recombines TRBV9 with TRBJ2-5, with TRBD2 as a possible D gene (6 bases). Germline CDR1 SGDLS, CDR2 YYNGEE. Deletions cut 0 bases from V and 5 bases from J, with 11 bases between. The CDR3 consists of 14 residues. The CDR3 region has the DNA TGTGCCAGCAGCGTAGGGACTAATCGGGAGACCCAGTACTTC. Translation: CASSVGTNRETQYF.

The genes are TRBV7-3 and TRBJ2-7, with 9 bases fitting TRBD1. The CDR3 has 15 residues. Germline V gene sequence: CDR1 SGHTA, CDR2 FQGTGA. Unmatched junction bases numbered 8, after V lost 2 bases and J lost 6 bases. The CDR3 DNA follows: TGTGCCAGCAGCTTAGAAGGGACAGGGATGGGCGAGCAGTACTTC. Protein sequence: CASSLEGTGMGEQYF.